One and the same sample provided the 6 T cell receptor beta chains below, sequenced in a study of regulatory T cells in long-lasting Graves disease. Time point given: persistent/refractory GD, antithyroid drugs over 5 years with positive TRAb. Following extraction of RNA from PBMCs, that RNA was used to make the TCR library. HTBI primers from iRepertoire and Arm-PCR of CDR3 regions yielded the TCR beta libraries. TCRdb reprocessed the multiplex PCR reads with MiXCR, giving one entry per CDR3 protein. The table has more than 650,000 distinct CDR3 sequences, around 30% seen once. Sequenced here: peripheral blood mononuclear cells (PBMCs), sampled when the disease was refractory, from a patient treated with antithyroid drugs. Every receptor here comes from a female donor with Graves disease.

This clonotype appeared a few times. The genes are TRBV6-1 and TRBJ2-7; TRBD1 might be the D (6 bases). Between the trimmed V and J ends, which lost 9 bases and 3 bases, there was a span of 12 bases. The germline CDR1 and CDR2 sequences are MNHNS and SASEGT. The CDR3 length is 12 residues. CDR3 DNA sequence: TGTGCCAGTGGGACACCAGGCTACGAGCAGTACTTC. This codes for CASGTPGYEQYF.

The V call is TRBV28, the J call TRBJ1-4; tentative D call: TRBD1 (6 bases). Per germline, CDR1 MDHEN and CDR2 SYDVKM. The CDR3 is 18 residues long. V dropped 6 bases and J dropped 3 bases, with 23 bases sitting between them. The CDR3 loop reads CASSKLRDIITPNEKLFF. The CDR3 nucleotides are TGTGCCAGCAGCAAGCTCCGGGACATTATTACACCTAATGAAAAACTGTTTTTT.

This clonotype has just a few counts. The V call is TRBV27, the J call TRBJ1-1; TRBD1 aligns across 9 bases. Trimming cost V 5 bases and J 3 bases; bases outside gene matches: 7. The CDR3 contains 15 residues. Germline values: CDR1 MNHEY, CDR2 SMNVEV (reference sequence). CDR3 coding DNA: TGTGCCAGCAGTCCCCACAGGGGGCGGGACACTGAAGCTTTCTTT. Amino acid sequence: CASSPHRGRDTEAFF.

This clonotype appeared once. This chain joins TRBV20-1 and TRBJ1-2, with a weak D call TRBD1 (5 bases). This CDR3 comprises 15 residues. Between the trimmed V and J ends, which lost 6 bases and 5 bases, there was a span of 22 bases. In germline, CDR1 is DFQATT, CDR2 SNEGSKA (reference sequence). The CDR3 nucleotides read TGCAGTGCGCCTGACGGGGCCAACGCTTATTATGGCTACACCTTC. The encoded protein is CSAPDGANAYYGYTF.

This clonotype has only one observation. The chain is built from TRBV24-1 and TRBJ1-1; D not certain. The CDR3 has 9 amino acids. CDR1 and CDR2 (germline): KGHDR, SFDVKD. With 9 bases removed from V and 11 bases from J, the gap between germline ends came to 9 bases. The CDR3: CATDSRAFF. In DNA, the CDR3 is TGTGCCACCGATTCCCGGGCTTTCTTT.

The J gene is TRBJ1-2, the V gene TRBV28; possible D gene TRBD1, 5 bases. The CDR3 extends over 17 amino acids. Germline CDR1 reads MDHEN; CDR2 reads SYDVKM. The germline V and J ends were trimmed by 4 bases and 2 bases, with 20 bases remaining between them. The CDR3 bases are TGTGCCAGCAGTTCACCCACCTCAACGACAGCGAACTATGGCTACACCTTC. It encodes CASSSPTSTTANYGYTF.